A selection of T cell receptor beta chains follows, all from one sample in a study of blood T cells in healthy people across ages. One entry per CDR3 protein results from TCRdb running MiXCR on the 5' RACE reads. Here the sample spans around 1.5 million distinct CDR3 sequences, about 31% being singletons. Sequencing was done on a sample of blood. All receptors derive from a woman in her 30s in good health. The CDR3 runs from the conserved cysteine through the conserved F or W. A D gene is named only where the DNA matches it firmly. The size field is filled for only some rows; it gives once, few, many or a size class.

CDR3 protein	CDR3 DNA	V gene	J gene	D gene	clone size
CASSPSTRGHNEQFF	TGTGCCAGCAGCCCCTCAACCCGGGGTCACAATGAGCAGTTCTTC	TRBV6-2/TRBV6-3	TRBJ2-1	NA	NA
CASSQSSGDHYGYTF	TGCGCCAGCAGCCAGAGTTCAGGGGACCACTATGGCTACACCTTC	TRBV5-1	TRBJ1-2	NA	many
CASSQGGVEGAPLHF	TGTGCCAGCAGCCAAGGCGGAGTAGAGGGCGCACCCCTCCACTTT	TRBV3-1	TRBJ1-6	NA	NA
CASSKGPSPFYEQYF	TGTGCCAGCAGCAAAGGTCCCAGTCCATTCTACGAGCAGTACTTC	TRBV21-1	TRBJ2-7	NA	few
CSAPIPGGSSNQPQHF	TGCAGTGCCCCTATCCCGGGGGGATCAAGCAATCAGCCCCAGCATTTT	TRBV20-1	TRBJ1-5	NA	NA
CASSWEVYNGQFF	TGTGCTAGCAGCTGGGAGGTATACAATGGGCAGTTCTTC	TRBV5-5	TRBJ2-1	NA	NA
CSVDAPDRSTQETQYF	TGCAGCGTTGACGCCCCGGACAGGTCAACCCAAGAGACCCAGTACTTC	TRBV29-1	TRBJ2-5	TRBD1	many
CASSQELADWGQYF	TGTGCCAGCAGCCAGGAACTAGCGGACTGGGGGCAGTACTTC	TRBV2	TRBJ2-7	TRBD2	few
CASSTGGENIQYF	TGTGCCAGCAGCACCGGTGGGGAAAACATTCAGTACTTC	TRBV5-5	TRBJ2-4	NA	NA
CASSGSGRRDEQFF	TGCGCCAGCAGTGGGTCGGGACGTCGGGATGAGCAGTTCTTC	TRBV10-1	TRBJ2-1	NA	NA
CASSSTRLAGATSSYNEQFF	TGTGCCAGCAGCTCCACAAGACTAGCGGGAGCCACCAGCTCCTACAATGAGCAGTTCTTC	TRBV7-8	TRBJ2-1	TRBD2	NA
CASSFSVGGRNEQFF	TGTGCCAGCAGCTTCTCCGTAGGGGGGAGGAATGAGCAGTTCTTC	TRBV11-2	TRBJ2-1	NA	NA
CASNLQGAYEQYF	TGTGCCAGCAATCTACAGGGAGCCTACGAGCAGTACTTC	TRBV2	TRBJ2-7	NA	once
CASSLFGSGLPYF	TGTGCCAGCAGCTTATTCGGTAGCGGGCTCCCGTACTTC	TRBV7-8	TRBJ2-7	TRBD2	NA
CASSLIALRGSMKDTQYF	TGTGCCAGCAGCTTAATCGCTCTCCGCGGGAGTATGAAAGATACGCAGTATTTT	TRBV7-9	TRBJ2-3	TRBD2	few
CASSQELRGGAETETQYF	TGTGCCAGCAGCCAAGAACTTCGAGGGGGGGCCGAGACGGAGACCCAGTACTTC	TRBV4-2	TRBJ2-5	NA	NA
CASRKGIFGAQPQHF	TGTGCCAGCAGGAAGGGCATTTTCGGTGCTCAGCCCCAGCATTTT	TRBV6-1	TRBJ1-5	NA	NA
CASSQWTSGGEQFF	TGTGCCAGCAGCCAATGGACTAGCGGGGGTGAGCAGTTCTTC	TRBV7-2	TRBJ2-1	TRBD2	few
CASSSLTSGGVYEQYF	TGTGCCAGCAGCTCGTTGACTAGCGGGGGGGTCTACGAGCAGTACTTC	TRBV7-2	TRBJ2-7	TRBD2	NA
CAISASADVYEQYF	TGTGCCATCAGTGCCTCAGCGGATGTCTACGAGCAGTACTTC	TRBV10-3	TRBJ2-7	NA	many
CASTSWAGDNEQFF	TGTGCCAGCACTTCCTGGGCAGGGGACAATGAGCAGTTCTTC	TRBV12-3/TRBV12-4	TRBJ2-1	NA	many
CASSYRGGGYTSGGSYNEQFF	TGTGCCAGCAGCTACCGGGGCGGAGGGTATACTAGCGGAGGTTCCTACAATGAGCAGTTCTTC	TRBV11-2	TRBJ2-1	TRBD2	few
CASSRGTSGKLEQYF	TGCGCCAGCAGTCGGGGGACTAGCGGGAAACTCGAGCAGTACTTC	TRBV10-2	TRBJ2-7	TRBD2	few
CAWREGPEQYF	TGTGCCTGGAGGGAAGGGCCCGAGCAGTACTTC	TRBV30	TRBJ2-7	NA	NA
CASSLGYRSTDTQYF	TGTGCCAGCAGCTTAGGGTACAGAAGCACAGATACGCAGTATTTT	TRBV7-8	TRBJ2-3	NA	once